This TCR beta chain derives from a study of CD8+ T cells in alopecia areata. Study outcomes and limitations: Sequenced scalp T cells also include alphabeta T cells resident in normal skin.

Sequencing relied on a cDNA template that was reverse transcribed from extracted RNA. Sequencing was performed with immunoSEQ multiplex PCR; in TCRdb, only in-frame clones are kept and a portion is missing. Of 50,000 to 80,000 clones listed, roughly two fifths are singletons. This clone was seen a few times. Antigen unknown. V gave up 2 bases and J gave up 4 bases, with 13 bases separating them. This CDR3 has 14 residues. The germline CDR1 and CDR2 sequences are SQVTM and ANQGSEA. Sequenced input: NKG2D-low CD8+ T cells sorted from blood. This chain links TRBV29-1 with TRBJ2-3, with a weak D call TRBD2 (6 bases). This TCR was sampled from a human donor with alopecia areata. The CDR3 nucleotides read TGCAGCGTTGAACTAGCGCCGGGGGCAGATACGCAGTATTTT. Amino acid sequence: CSVELAPGADTQYF.